Listed here are 4 T cell receptor beta chains from one sample, sequenced in a study of cytotoxic CD8 clonotypes in ibrutinib-treated CLL. Repertoires were generated with immunoSEQ multiplex PCR, while TCRdb's copy carries only in-frame clones and drops some. The sample yields 200,000 to 250,000 clones, about three quarters seen once. This specimen was PBMCs, taken after 24 months of ibrutinib treatment. These receptors originate from a human donor with chronic lymphocytic leukemia.

The chain couples TRBV5-1 to TRBJ2-7, with D unclear. Germline CDR1 reads SGHRS; CDR2 reads YFSETQ. The V end lost 3 bases, the J end lost 2 bases, and 12 bases lay between the germline ends. The CDR3 extends over 14 amino acids. This CDR3 is CASSSSVGTYEQYF. Here the CDR3 DNA reads TGCGCCAGCAGCTCAAGTGTCGGTACCTACGAGCAGTACTTC.

The CDR3 DNA reads TGTGCCAGCAGCGGGAAAGCGGGACTCGGTTACGAGCAGTACTTC. It yields the protein CASSGKAGLGYEQYF. This chain uses TRBV9 with TRBJ2-7; 7 bases map to TRBD2. The trim removed 3 bases at V and 4 bases at J, leaving 10 bases unmatched. The CDR3 has 15 residues. CDR1 and CDR2 from the germline V gene are SGDLS and YYNGEE.

The genes are TRBV28 and TRBJ2-3, with unresolved D. The germline V and J ends were trimmed by 2 bases and 0 bases, with 6 bases remaining between them. This CDR3 has 14 amino acids. Germline values: CDR1 MDHEN, CDR2 SYDVKM. This chain's CDR3 is CASSLTQSTDTQYF. CDR3 coding DNA: TGTGCCAGCAGTTTAACCCAGAGCACAGATACGCAGTATTTT. The full variable domain, completed using reference TRBV28 and TRBJ2-3, is DVKVTQSSRYLVKRTGEKVFLECVQDMDHENMFWYRQDPGLGLRLIYFSYDVKMKEKGDIPEGYSVSREKKERFSLILESASTNQTSMYLCASSLTQSTDTQYFGPGTRLTVL.

The chain employs TRBV6-5 and TRBJ2-1, with D tentatively TRBD1 (5 bases). The CDR3 is 13 amino acids. Trimming shortened V by 5 bases and J by 4 bases, and 9 bases separated the two germline ends. Germline V gene data show CDR1 as MNHEY and CDR2 as SVGAGI. The CDR3 DNA reads as TGTGCCAGCAGTCGGACACCTTACAATGAGCAGTTCTTC. Its protein product is CASSRTPYNEQFF.